The 30 T cell receptor beta chains reported below all come from one sample, sequenced in a study of cytomegalovirus exposure and HLA in healthy donors. The study ran its PCR with 60 Vbeta and 13 Jbeta primers. Profiled with immunoSEQ multiplex PCR; TCRdb holds only in-frame clones, not every one. Of about 67,000 clones in the sample, over 75% were seen once. The material sequenced was PBMCs. The receptors shown here come from a woman aged 30 to 39 in good health and CMV-seronegative.

The chain is built from TRBV28 and TRBJ2-3, with 8 bases aligning to TRBD1. The V segment lost 5 bases and the J segment 2 bases; nucleotides outside the gene matches: 6. Germline CDR1 reads MDHEN; CDR2 reads SYDVKM. There are 15 residues in the CDR3. CDR3 nucleotides: TGTGCCAGCAGTGCCCCGGACAGGGCCACAGATACGCAGTATTTT. Translating gives CASSAPDRATDTQYF.

This clone was observed once. V usage is TRBV9 and J usage is TRBJ2-3, with unresolved D. The germline gives CDR1 SGDLS, CDR2 YYNGEE. Deletions cut 2 bases from V and 2 bases from J, with 6 bases between. This CDR3 spans 13 amino acids. CDR3 coding DNA: TGTGCCAGCAGCGTGAGTACCACAGATACGCAGTATTTT. Translation gives CASSVSTTDTQYF.

This clone was observed a handful of times. The V gene is TRBV6-5, the J gene TRBJ2-7; D might be TRBD2 (6 bases). Germline-derived CDR1 and CDR2 are MNHEY and SVGAGI. The CDR3 consists of 15 residues. Trimming stripped 2 bases from V and 3 bases from J, with 14 bases between. The chain's CDR3 is CASSYVAEGSYEQYF. CDR3 DNA sequence: TGTGCCAGCAGTTACGTAGCGGAGGGGAGCTACGAGCAGTACTTC.

J is TRBJ1-1 and V is TRBV2; 8 bases are a match to TRBD1. The V segment lost 5 bases and the J segment 8 bases; nucleotides outside the gene matches: 4. The CDR3 consists of 12 residues. Germline V gene sequence: CDR1 SNHLY, CDR2 FYNNEI. The CDR3 sequence is CASSPQGAEAFF. Here the CDR3 DNA reads TGTGCCAGCAGTCCTCAGGGGGCAGAAGCTTTCTTT.

This chain links TRBV5-6 with TRBJ1-1; D ambiguous. CDR3 length equals 11 residues. Germline V lookup: CDR1 SGHDT, CDR2 YYEEEE. V shed 0 bases and J shed 8 bases, with 5 bases lying between them. The CDR3 is CASSLGAEAFF. CDR3 nucleotides: TGTGCCAGCAGCTTGGGGGCAGAAGCTTTCTTT.

J is TRBJ1-1 and V is TRBV7-2; D not certain. The length of the CDR3 is 13 residues. Germline values: CDR1 SGHTA, CDR2 FQGNSA. V lost 3 bases and J lost 8, with 13 bases in between. The CDR3 nucleotides read TGTGCCAGCAGCTTCGGCCCGAGGCAGGAAGCTTTCTTT. Translation gives CASSFGPRQEAFF.

In its sample, this clone was seen once. The CDR3 sequence is CASRRTGKNEQYF. CDR3 coding DNA: TGTGCCAGCAGGCGGACAGGGAAAAACGAGCAGTACTTC. J is TRBJ2-7 and V is TRBV7-2, with TRBD1 identical over 8 bases. With 6 bases clipped from V and 5 bases from J, the junction kept 6 bases outside the gene matches. Germline V CDR1 and CDR2: SGHTA, FQGNSA. This CDR3 region has 13 residues.

The chain links TRBV7-2 to TRBJ2-5, with 13 positions matching TRBD2. This CDR3 contains 15 residues. CDR1 and CDR2 from the germline V gene are SGHTA and FQGNSA. V lost 5 bases and J lost 2; bases outside the gene matches: 2. CDR3 sequence (DNA): TGTGCCAGCAGCCGGGGACTAGCGGGGCAAGAGACCCAGTACTTC. Its protein product is CASSRGLAGQETQYF.

The chain is built from TRBV9 and TRBJ2-1; 8 bases align to TRBD1. The CDR3 sequence is 15 residues long. CDR1 and CDR2 from the germline V gene are SGDLS and YYNGEE. The V gene end was trimmed by 3 bases and the J gene end by 4 bases; junction bases not matched to a gene: 6. For the CDR3, the DNA is TGTGCCAGCAGCGGGGACAGGAGCGTATACAATGAGCAGTTCTTC. The encoded protein is CASSGDRSVYNEQFF.

This chain connects TRBV2 to TRBJ2-2, with TRBD2 matching over 10 bases. V shed 6 bases, J shed 7 bases, and the junction held 8 bases outside the gene matches. The CDR3 contains 15 residues. Per germline, CDR1 SNHLY and CDR2 FYNNEI. DNA of the CDR3: TGTGCCAGCAGGCAGACTAGCGGGCGTAACGGGGAGCTGTTTTTT. It encodes CASRQTSGRNGELFF.

The chain combines TRBV29-1 with TRBJ1-2; TRBD1 might be the D (5 bases). V gave up 4 bases and J gave up 2 bases, with 11 bases separating them. CDR1 and CDR2 (germline): SQVTM, ANQGSEA. This CDR3 is 13 amino acids long. CDR3 region: CSVVFPGNYGYTF. The CDR3 bases are TGCAGCGTTGTTTTTCCAGGGAACTATGGCTACACCTTC.

This CDR3 reads CASSRTGDTEAFF. The CDR3 bases are TGCGCCAGCAGCCGGACAGGGGACACTGAAGCTTTCTTT. The V call is TRBV4-1, the J call TRBJ1-1; 9 nucleotides match TRBD1. Germline assignment: CDR1 MGHRA and CDR2 YSYEKL. The CDR3 totals 13 residues. The trim removed 4 bases at V and 3 bases at J, leaving 0 bases unmatched.

The chain links TRBV28 to TRBJ1-1; 8 nucleotides match TRBD1. Germline lookup yields CDR1 MDHEN and CDR2 SYDVKM. The CDR3 is 15 amino acids. Losses at the gene ends were 6 bases for V and 0 bases for J; bases not matched to a gene: 6. This CDR3 reads CASRKRQGMNTEAFF. CDR3 nucleotides: TGTGCCAGCAGGAAAAGACAGGGGATGAACACTGAAGCTTTCTTT.

The chain employs TRBV4-1 and TRBJ1-2; 10 bases agree with TRBD1. The length of the CDR3 is 18 residues. Germline trimming cut 4 bases from V and 6 bases from J; bases unmatched to any gene: 17. CDR1 MGHRA and CDR2 YSYEKL come from the germline V gene. CDR3 in amino acids: CASSPSGDRGTGSDGYTF. CDR3 sequence (DNA): TGCGCCAGCAGCCCGTCTGGGGACAGGGGCACCGGATCGGATGGCTACACCTTC.

This chain connects TRBV6-5 to TRBJ2-2; 15 positions agree with TRBD2. Germline V gives CDR1 MNHEY, CDR2 SVGAGI. J was trimmed by 7 bases and V by 5 bases; bases with no gene match: 2. The CDR3 has 15 amino acids. CDR3 DNA sequence: TGTGCCAGCAGTCGGGGACTAGCGGGAGGCGGGGAGCTGTTTTTT. Its translation is CASSRGLAGGGELFF.

The chain employs TRBV5-1 and TRBJ1-4, with D hard to call. From germline, CDR1 is SGHRS and CDR2 YFSETQ. Trimming stripped 4 bases from V and 8 bases from J, with 15 bases between. This CDR3 has 14 residues. Written as DNA, the CDR3 is TGCGCCAGCAGCCCCGCCTCTTCGGGGGAAAAACTGTTTTTT. Protein sequence: CASSPASSGEKLFF.

This rearrangement joins TRBV7-2 to TRBJ1-4; D remains unclear. Germline V CDR1 and CDR2: SGHTA, FQGNSA. This CDR3 has 14 amino acids. Trimming shortened V by 0 bases and J by 3 bases, and 5 bases separated the two germline ends. The CDR3 nucleotides are TGTGCCAGCAGCTTAGCCCCTTCTAATGAAAAACTGTTTTTT. The encoded protein is CASSLAPSNEKLFF.

This chain links TRBV20-1 with TRBJ2-5; D is perhaps TRBD1 (6 bases). Trimming stripped 7 bases from V and 2 bases from J, with 8 bases between. Germline loops: CDR1 DFQATT, CDR2 SNEGSKA (reference sequence). There are 11 residues in the CDR3. CDR3 DNA sequence: TGCAGTGTGGACAGACAAGAGACCCAGTACTTC. As protein: CSVDRQETQYF.

The genes are TRBV30 and TRBJ1-2; D unclear. The CDR3 is 12 amino acids. V was clipped by 2 bases and J by 8 bases, with 12 bases between them. Germline V gene lookup returns CDR1 GTSNPN and CDR2 SVGIG (reference sequence). CDR3 sequence (DNA): TGTGCCTGGAGTCCGACCCCGGGAGGCTACACCTTC. Translation: CAWSPTPGGYTF.

The genes are TRBV27 and TRBJ2-5; D gene uncertain. This CDR3 is built from 12 residues. V was clipped by 6 bases and J by 5 bases, with 10 bases between them. CDR1 MNHEY and CDR2 SMNVEV come from the germline V gene (reference sequence). The CDR3 DNA is TGTGCCAGCAGCCGGGTGGGTGAGACCCAGTACTTC. Translated: CASSRVGETQYF.

The gene calls are TRBV9 and TRBJ2-3; D is ambiguous. V was shortened by 0 bases and J by 1 base, with 9 bases between the two germline ends. The CDR3 extends over 15 amino acids. Per the germline V gene, CDR1 is SGDLS and CDR2 is YYNGEE. The CDR3 protein is CASSVDQRRTDTQYF. DNA for the CDR3: TGTGCCAGCAGCGTAGATCAGCGCCGCACAGATACGCAGTATTTT. Variable domain in full (rest from reference TRBV9 and TRBJ2-3): DSGVTQTPKHLITATGQRVTLRCSPRSGDLSVYWYQQSLDQGLQFLIQYYNGEERAKGNILERFSAQQFPDLHSELNLSSLELGDSALYFCASSVDQRRTDTQYFGPGTRLTVL.

The genes are TRBV11-1 and TRBJ1-1, with 9 positions matching TRBD1. The CDR3 is 16 residues long. Per the germline V gene, CDR1 is SGHAT and CDR2 is FQDESV (reference sequence). J gave up 3 bases and V 0 bases, and 5 bases lay outside the gene matches. CDR3 sequence (DNA): TGTGCCAGCAGCTTAGCCCGGGACAGGGCCGACACTGAAGCTTTCTTT. This translates into CASSLARDRADTEAFF. Combining the CDR3 with reference TRBV11-1 and TRBJ1-1 gives the whole variable domain EAEVAQSPRYKITEKSQAVAFWCDPISGHATLYWYRQILGQGPELLVQFQDESVVDDSQLPKDRFSAERLKGVDSTLKIQPAELGDSAMYLCASSLARDRADTEAFFGQGTRLTVV.

The V call is TRBV10-1, the J call TRBJ1-1; a possible D gene is TRBD1 (5 bases). CDR3 length equals 15 residues. V lost 0 bases and J lost 3, with 11 bases in between. Germline-derived CDR1 and CDR2 are WNHNN and SYGVQD (reference sequence). CDR3 protein: CASSESGGRDTEAFF. CDR3 nucleotide sequence: TGCGCCAGCAGTGAGTCGGGGGGTCGGGACACTGAAGCTTTCTTT.

The V gene is TRBV10-3, the J gene TRBJ2-5; TRBD2 agrees at 13 bases. The germline gives CDR1 ENHRY, CDR2 SYGVKD. CDR3 length: 16 amino acids. With 4 bases clipped from V and 4 bases from J, the junction kept 6 bases outside the gene matches. The DNA for the CDR3 is TGTGCCATCAGTGGGACTAGCGGGAGTTCGGGAGAGACCCAGTACTTC. Encoded protein: CAISGTSGSSGETQYF.

This clone was picked up a small number of times. The gene calls are TRBV29-1 and TRBJ1-1, with D possibly matching TRBD1 (5 bases). CDR1 is SQVTM and CDR2 is ANQGSEA in the germline V gene. The CDR3 consists of 15 residues. V was clipped by 6 bases and J by 3 bases, with 20 bases between them. The CDR3 protein is CSVGGTELFDTEAFF. In nucleotides, the CDR3 is TGCAGCGTCGGAGGGACGGAGTTGTTCGACACTGAAGCTTTCTTT.

The chain links TRBV20-1 to TRBJ1-5, with D hard to call. Between the trimmed V and J ends, which lost 2 bases and 9 bases, there was a span of 2 bases. The CDR3 is 9 residues long. Germline V gene lookup returns CDR1 DFQATT and CDR2 SNEGSKA (reference sequence). Here the CDR3 DNA reads TGCAGTGCTAGACTGCCCCAGCATTTT. Residues: CSARLPQHF.

The chain links TRBV9 to TRBJ1-6; 9 bases are a match to TRBD1. Germline assignment: CDR1 SGDLS and CDR2 YYNGEE. The junction had 7 bases not matched to a gene; V was cut back by 5 bases and J by 7 bases. The CDR3 is 15 amino acids. The CDR3 DNA reads as TGTGCCAGCAGTGAGACCGGGACAGGGAATTCACCCCTCCACTTT. Amino acids: CASSETGTGNSPLHF.

V usage is TRBV7-6 and J usage is TRBJ1-1; tentatively, D is TRBD1 (5 bases). The CDR3 runs 20 residues. From germline, CDR1 is SGHVS and CDR2 FNYEAQ. Trimming pared 2 bases from V and 1 base from J, leaving 26 bases between. The CDR3 spells CASSLRAPVTQGQRNTEAFF. In DNA, the CDR3 is TGTGCCAGCAGCTTAAGGGCCCCAGTGACCCAGGGTCAAAGGAACACTGAAGCTTTCTTT.

As regards this clone: Other DNA sequences from this sample encode an identical CDR3 as well. V gene TRBV4-1 combines with J gene TRBJ2-7; perhaps TRBD1 as D (6 bases). The length of the CDR3 is 16 residues. The V gene lost 1 base and the J gene lost 1 base, with 14 bases spanning the gap. The germline V gene has CDR1 MGHRA and CDR2 YSYEKL. CDR3 bases: TGCGCCAGCAGCCAAGGGGCTCAGGGGTCGTCCTACGAGCAGTACTTC. Its translation is CASSQGAQGSSYEQYF.

This sequence joins TRBV10-1 and TRBJ2-1; D unresolved. The CDR3 consists of 16 residues. The germline V gene encodes CDR1 WNHNN and CDR2 SYGVQD (reference sequence). V gave up 0 bases and J gave up 1 base, with 10 bases separating them. CDR3 sequence (DNA): TGCGCCAGCAGTGAGTCAATTAGTGCTTCCTACAATGAGCAGTTCTTC. Encoded protein: CASSESISASYNEQFF.